The TCR beta chain described here comes from a study of radiotherapy plus CTLA-4 blockade in lung cancer. Across the whole study: Of the patients, about 20% showed objective responses and roughly 30% attained disease control.

The study's findings and limits: How blood T cell clones changed early, along with interferon-beta, reportedly forecast response best. Tumor-origin TCR clones grew in blood after radiotherapy plus ipilimumab.

About this clone itself: Its antigen is as yet unknown.

Profiling relied on immunoSEQ multiplex PCR, and the TCRdb table lists in-frame clones only, not all of them. This repertoire shows approximately 52,000 clones, roughly 80% found once; its top ten account for about 8%. The source is a human donor with non-small cell lung cancer who had a complete response to radiotherapy plus ipilimumab. The sample consisted of peripheral blood, taken from a patient treated with radiotherapy plus ipilimumab.

The CDR3 DNA is TGTGCCAGCAGCCCCGGGACACGGTATGAGAACGACACCTTC. Translation gives CASSPGTRYENDTF. The V and J genes are TRBV7-2 and TRBJ1-2, with D tentatively TRBD1 (6 bases). Trimming removed 5 bases at V and 12 bases at J, with 22 bases between. The germline V gene has CDR1 SGHTA and CDR2 FQGNSA. The CDR3 runs 14 residues.